This TCR beta chain emerged from a study of spatial heterogeneity in lung cancer. Study in general: Combinations of a unique TCR and a UMI were tallied in raw reads, and on average each appeared more than ten times. Study-level findings and limits: Alpha and beta chain coverage of tumor T cells was estimated at about 6.5% and 14%, respectively. It was found that expanded intratumoral alpha and beta TCR counts tracked tumor mutation counts.

The time point is: sample taken at primary tumor resection. The donors comprised approximately 75 untreated early-stage non-small cell lung cancer patients. Tumor, nontumor lung or frozen PBMC supplied whole RNA, sequenced without sorting. MiXCR, applied by TCRdb to the 5' RACE reads, yields one record per CDR3 protein. The sample includes 12,000 or so distinct CDR3 sequences, about 13% seen only once; the top ten take approximately 38%. CDR1 and CDR2 (germline): LGHNA, YNFKEQ. V was pared by 0 bases and J by 4 bases, with 13 bases between. CDR3 length equals 17 residues. This clonotype was counted at least ten times. As yet, its antigen is unknown.

The chain combines TRBV4-2 with TRBJ1-6; tentatively, D is TRBD1 (5 bases). The receptor's source is a male donor with early-stage non-small cell lung cancer. The sequences come from lung tumor tissue, collected at surgery. The CDR3, as DNA: TGTGCCAGCAGCCAAGACTACGCAGGGTTTTATAATTCACCCCTCCACTTT. Its translation: CASSQDYAGFYNSPLHF.